The clone carrying this TCR beta chain appeared many times. Its antigen remains unidentified. Researchers prepared the TCRbeta library using unique molecular identifiers, the study reports. TCRdb itself ran the PCR reads through MiXCR, one entry per CDR3 protein. This table holds 70,000 or so distinct CDR3 sequences, approximately 10% found once. The sample comes from a study of T-cell reconstitution after alpha-beta-depleted transplantation in children. Findings of the study overall: One year after transplant, T-cell counts and diversity came mostly from newly produced T cells. Diversity of TCRbeta at day 60 was high in some patients, arising from surviving recipient T cells and thymic progenitors.

This CDR3 is 13 amino acids long. Germline-derived CDR1 and CDR2 are MNHEY and SVGEGT. V lost 2 bases to trimming and J lost 7 bases, with 9 bases between them. The chain uses TRBV6-2 or TRBV6-3 and TRBJ1-5; no firm D call. This specimen consisted of PBMCs, obtained before TCRalphabeta/CD19-depleted stem cell transplant. The receptor was isolated from a boy between 10 and 17 years old with acute myeloid leukemia, due to receive a stem cell transplant. The CDR3 loop is CASSYRDRQPQHF. The DNA of the CDR3 is TGTGCCAGCAGTTACAGGGATCGGCAGCCCCAGCATTTT.